This T cell receptor beta chain was sequenced in a study of blood T cell repertoires in COVID-19. Across the study: COVID-19 samples collected from the United States, Italy and Spain covered acute and convalescent phases.

The method was immunoSEQ multiplex PCR; TCRdb's version includes in-frame clones alone and lacks a portion of them. The table has 470,000 or so clones, 70% to 90% seen once. This TCR was sampled from a human donor in a cohort sampled during active COVID-19. The sequenced sample consisted of peripheral blood.

Here the CDR3 reads CASSYLNTIYF. The CDR3 bases are TGTGCCAGCAGTTACTTAAACACCATATATTTT. The chain links TRBV2 to TRBJ1-3, with D unresolved. The CDR3 is made up of 11 amino acids. Germline loops: CDR1 SNHLY, CDR2 FYNNEI. The V end lost 5 bases, the J end lost 6 bases, and 5 bases lay between the germline ends.